This T cell receptor (beta chain) was sequenced for a study of Graves' ophthalmopathy and Graves' hyperthyroidism. Overall study findings and caveats: Stable hyperthyroidism and ophthalmopathy were told apart by a 13-signature model, which achieved less than 90% sensitivity and roughly 76% specificity. The model flagged ophthalmopathy progression at 55% to 71% sensitivity and 72% to 85% specificity. In blood, most expanded thyroid clonotypes above 0.001 frequency were also detected.

Transcripts of RNA were the source for amplifying TCR beta CDR3 regions. First-round RT-PCR employed HTBI primers, with a second-round multiplex PCR after it. TCRdb used MiXCR to reprocess the multiplex PCR reads, holding one entry per CDR3 protein. The table lists about 590,000 distinct CDR3 sequences, under 40% of them singletons. The germline gives CDR1 ENHRY, CDR2 SYGVKD. Between the trimmed V and J ends, which lost 10 bases and 0 bases, there was a span of 12 bases. The CDR3 totals 13 residues. The sample holds many counts of this clonotype. Its antigen remains unidentified. The hyperthyroidism patients, aged 18 to 65, had been newly diagnosed, with under 2 months' duration.

The source is an adult man with Graves' hyperthyroidism. The rearrangement links TRBV10-3 to TRBJ1-1; no reliable D call. The specimen sequenced was peripheral blood or thyroid tissue (not recorded which). The CDR3 loop reads CASRANMNTEAFF. The CDR3 bases are TGTGCCAGCAGAGCTAACATGAACACTGAAGCTTTCTTT.